The T cell receptor (beta chain) described here comes from a study of blood T cell repertoires in COVID-19. Study background: Donors in the United States, Italy and Spain gave samples during acute or convalescent COVID-19. Sample material is recorded as cDNA or gDNA derived from T cells, B-cell-depleted T cells, or PBMCs.

In the original analysis: Researchers report that nucleated cell counts were estimated from reference gene primer amplification. Libraries were prepared by immunoSEQ multiplex PCR; TCRdb keeps only in-frame clonotypes and omits some of them. The DNA gave D and trimming, while V, J and clone size come from that table. The sample consists of 150,000 to 200,000 clones, about 86% of them appearing once. V gave up 4 bases and J gave up 8 bases; unmatched junction bases: 16. This CDR3 has 17 residues. CDR1 and CDR2 (germline): KGHDR, SFDVKD. J is TRBJ1-2 and V is TRBV24-1, with TRBD1 identical over 9 bases. This TCR was recovered from a man aged 70 or older with active or convalescent COVID-19. Material for sequencing was peripheral blood. CDR3 in DNA: TGTGCCACCAGTGACCCACAGGGGGCCCACGGGTATGGCGGCTACACCTTC. Amino acid sequence: CATSDPQGAHGYGGYTF.